This TCR beta chain was observed in a study of blood T cell repertoires in COVID-19. Methods used by the authors: How many nucleated cells were present was estimated from reference gene primer amplification. The method was immunoSEQ multiplex PCR; TCRdb's version includes in-frame clones alone and lacks a portion of them. V and J calls plus clone size are reproduced from that table; the DNA served to infer D and trimming. This repertoire shows approximately 40,000 clones, 90% found once; its top ten account for more than 4%. This CDR3 has 13 amino acids. CDR1 and CDR2 from the germline V gene are KGHSH and LQKENI. The germline V and J ends were trimmed by 0 bases and 3 bases, with 6 bases remaining between them.

The sample was peripheral blood. The source is a human donor in a cohort sampled during active COVID-19. The rearrangement uses TRBV18 and TRBJ2-7; D remains ambiguous. CDR3 in DNA: TGTGCCAGCTCACCACCCTCCGTCTACGAGCAGTACTTC. Translation: CASSPPSVYEQYF.